The text below deals with one T cell receptor (beta chain). Its antigen is as yet unknown. The data were taken from a study of cytomegalovirus exposure and HLA in healthy donors. Study observations and caveats: Overall, about 160 TCR beta chains were annotated as cytomegalovirus-associated. Subsequent analysis showed first-cohort TCR clusters tending to co-occur in around 130 validation repertoires. Reports showed the classifier diagnosing cytomegalovirus status with high specificity and sensitivity.

This CDR3 region has 16 residues. Germline V gene data show CDR1 as MDHEN and CDR2 as SYDVKM. The V end was cut by 4 bases, the J end by 5 bases, with 20 bases between. Some clones are missing from TCRdb's copy, which holds only in-frame ones; the method was immunoSEQ multiplex PCR. The repertoire holds approximately 110,000 clones, 90% to 95% seen once, with 1% to 1.5% in the top ten. The chain links TRBV28 to TRBJ2-5, with D possibly TRBD2 on 5 matching bases. Material: PBMCs. This sequence originates from a woman aged 18-35 years in good health and CMV-seronegative. CDR3 region: CASSSAKPGGLETQYF. DNA of the CDR3: TGTGCCAGCAGTTCCGCTAAGCCTGGCGGGTTGGAGACCCAGTACTTC.